The T cell receptor (beta chain) under discussion was sequenced for a study of control samples from healthy donors and cancer patients. Germline trimming cut 6 bases from V and 4 bases from J; bases unmatched to any gene: 5. CDR1 is MGHDK and CDR2 is SYGVNS in the germline V gene. The CDR3 is 15 residues long. Here immunoSEQ multiplex PCR was the method, and the copy in TCRdb shows in-frame clones only, minus some. The sample has over 150,000 clones, around 94% seen once. The sequenced sample was blood. This receptor was identified in a woman aged 18-29 years in good health. The rearrangement uses TRBV25-1 and TRBJ2-3; 12 bases fit TRBD2. In nucleotides, the CDR3 is TGTGCCAGCAGCAGGACTAGCGGGGCCGCAGATACGCAGTATTTT. Residues: CASSRTSGAADTQYF.